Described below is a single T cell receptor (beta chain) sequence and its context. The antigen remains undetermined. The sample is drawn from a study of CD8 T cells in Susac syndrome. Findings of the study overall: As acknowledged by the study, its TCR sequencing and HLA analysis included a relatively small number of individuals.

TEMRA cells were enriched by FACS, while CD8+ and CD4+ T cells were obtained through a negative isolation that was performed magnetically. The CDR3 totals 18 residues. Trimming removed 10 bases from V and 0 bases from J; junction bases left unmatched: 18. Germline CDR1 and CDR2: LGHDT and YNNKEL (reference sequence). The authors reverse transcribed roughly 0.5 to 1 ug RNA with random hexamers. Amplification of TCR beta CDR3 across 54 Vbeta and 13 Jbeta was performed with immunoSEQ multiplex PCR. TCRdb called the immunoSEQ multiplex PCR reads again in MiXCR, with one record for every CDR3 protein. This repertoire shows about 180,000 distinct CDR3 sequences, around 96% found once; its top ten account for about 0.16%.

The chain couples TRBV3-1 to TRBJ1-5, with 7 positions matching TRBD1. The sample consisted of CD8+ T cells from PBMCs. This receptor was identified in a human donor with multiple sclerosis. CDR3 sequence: CAIPQGDCCIYSNQPQHF. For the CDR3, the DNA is TGTGCCATTCCTCAGGGGGACTGCTGTATCTATAGCAATCAGCCCCAGCATTTT. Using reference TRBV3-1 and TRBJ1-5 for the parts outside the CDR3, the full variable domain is DTAVSQTPKYLVTQMGNDKSIKCEQNLGHDTMYWYKQDSKKFLKIMFSYNNKELIINETVPNRFSPKSPDKAHLNLHINSLELGDSAVYFCAIPQGDCCIYSNQPQHFGDGTRLSIL.